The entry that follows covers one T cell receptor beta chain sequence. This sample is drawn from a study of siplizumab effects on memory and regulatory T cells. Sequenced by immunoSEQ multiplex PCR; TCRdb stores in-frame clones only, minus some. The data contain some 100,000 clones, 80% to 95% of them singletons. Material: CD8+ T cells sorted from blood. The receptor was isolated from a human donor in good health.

CDR3 sequence reads: CASSEPTQGNEQFF. CDR3 bases: TGTGCCAGCAGCGAGCCCACCCAGGGGAATGAGCAGTTCTTC. This rearrangement joins TRBV9 to TRBJ2-1; maybe TRBD1 (6 bases). CDR1 and CDR2 from the germline V gene are SGDLS and YYNGEE. The germline V and J ends were trimmed by 3 bases and 7 bases, with 14 bases remaining between them. The CDR3 consists of 14 residues.